This T cell receptor beta chain was obtained from a study of shared clonotypes between healthy human individuals. Study results and caveats: Some naive CD4 clonotypes, roughly 5%, turned up in common across a handful of donors. Relative to clonotypes present in all four donors, those not shared had lower generation probabilities. Represented diversity (both genetic and exposure-history) was limited by the small number of donors.

On this clone itself: What it recognizes is unknown.

Generated by immunoSEQ multiplex PCR, the TCRdb table keeps only in-frame clones and is missing some. The sample carries 1.6 million or so clones, roughly 96% recorded once. Every contributor of samples was a Caucasian grown-up residing in Nashville, Tennessee. This receptor was identified in a man aged 30 to 45 in good health. Sequencing input: naive CD4+ T cells sorted from blood. The sample's subset: CD45RA+ positively selected.

This chain's CDR3 is CASSLAGWGADTIYF. The CDR3 region has the DNA TGCGCCAGCAGCTTGGCCGGGTGGGGCGCAGACACCATATATTTT. The V and J genes are TRBV5-1 and TRBJ1-3; D is possibly TRBD1 (5 bases). Germline V CDR1 and CDR2: SGHRS, YFSETQ. Trimming removed 0 bases at V and 8 bases at J, with 15 bases between. The CDR3 covers 15 residues.